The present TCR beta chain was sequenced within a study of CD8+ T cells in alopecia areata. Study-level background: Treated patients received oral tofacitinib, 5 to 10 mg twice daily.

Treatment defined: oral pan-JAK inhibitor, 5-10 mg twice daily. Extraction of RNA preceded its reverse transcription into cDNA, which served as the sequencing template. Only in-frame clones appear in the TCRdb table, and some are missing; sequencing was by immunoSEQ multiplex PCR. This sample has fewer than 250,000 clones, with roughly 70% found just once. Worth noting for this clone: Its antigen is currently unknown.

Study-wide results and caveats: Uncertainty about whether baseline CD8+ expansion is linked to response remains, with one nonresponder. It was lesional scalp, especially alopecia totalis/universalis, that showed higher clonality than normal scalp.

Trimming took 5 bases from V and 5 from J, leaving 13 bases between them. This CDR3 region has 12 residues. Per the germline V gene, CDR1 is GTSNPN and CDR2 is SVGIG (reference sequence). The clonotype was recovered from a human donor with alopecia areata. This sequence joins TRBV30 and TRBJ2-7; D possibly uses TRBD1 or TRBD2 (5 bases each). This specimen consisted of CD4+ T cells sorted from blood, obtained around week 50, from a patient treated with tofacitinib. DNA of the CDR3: TGTGCCTGGGGGAGACAGCTACACGAGCAGTACTTC. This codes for CAWGRQLHEQYF.